The text below deals with one TCR beta chain. The repertoire was sequenced with immunoSEQ multiplex PCR; TCRdb's copy has only in-frame clones and lacks some. There are about 170,000 clones in the sample; about four fifths occur only once, and around 2.4% lies in the top ten. These data are taken from a study of blood T cell repertoires in COVID-19. CDR1 and CDR2 (germline): SGHTA, FQGNSA. This CDR3 comprises 12 residues. V lost 11 bases, J lost 8 bases, and 15 bases lay in between. The V call is TRBV7-2, the J call TRBJ1-4; D is possibly TRBD1 (5 bases). The clonotype originates from a human donor with acute or convalescent COVID-19. The donor label of this sample is uncertain. The sample taken for sequencing was peripheral blood. The CDR3 bases are TGTGCCTCAGGCGTAAGGGGCGAAAAACTGTTTTTT. It translates to CASGVRGEKLFF.